A selection of T cell receptor beta chains follows, all from one sample in a study of technical replicates of blood from a handful of donors. Sequencing was performed with immunoSEQ multiplex PCR; in TCRdb, only in-frame clones are kept and a portion is missing. In the table there are around 54,000 clones, 95% to 96% of which are singletons. Sequenced: T cells isolated from PBMCs. These receptor sequences come from a human donor in good health. The CDR3 runs from the conserved cysteine through the conserved F or W. The D gene is left open where the match is weak. Only some rows state a clone size, as once, few, many or a class for expanded clones.

d_call: .
clone_size: .
cdr3_length: 14
v_call: TRBV10-1
j_call: TRBJ1-4
cdr3_aa: CASSSPGQNEKLFF
cdr3_nt: TGCGCCAGCAGTTCCCCGGGACAAAACGAAAAACTGTTTTTT

d_call: .
clone_size: .
cdr3_length: 16
v_call: TRBV7-2
j_call: TRBJ2-1
cdr3_aa: CASSSKGGEGYNEQFF
cdr3_nt: TGTGCCAGCAGCTCTAAAGGGGGGGAGGGCTACAATGAGCAGTTCTTC

d_call: TRBD1
clone_size: once
cdr3_length: 19
v_call: TRBV2
j_call: TRBJ2-6
cdr3_aa: CARMGGVGQGGRGANVLTF
cdr3_nt: TGTGCCAGAATGGGTGGAGTAGGACAGGGGGGGAGAGGGGCCAACGTCCTGACTTTC

d_call: .
clone_size: .
cdr3_length: 19
v_call: TRBV6-4
j_call: TRBJ1-1
cdr3_aa: CASSDSKYSITVLNTEAFF
cdr3_nt: TGTGCCAGCAGTGACTCGAAATACTCAATTACAGTCCTGAACACTGAAGCTTTCTTT

d_call: .
clone_size: .
cdr3_length: 16
v_call: TRBV5-6
j_call: TRBJ2-1
cdr3_aa: CASSLGPGLKISEQFF
cdr3_nt: TGTGCCAGCAGCTTGGGGCCGGGACTCAAAATATCGGAGCAGTTCTTC

d_call: TRBD2
clone_size: .
cdr3_length: 13
v_call: TRBV7-3
j_call: TRBJ2-1
cdr3_aa: CASSIRTSDEQFF
cdr3_nt: TGTGCCAGCAGCATAAGGACTAGCGATGAGCAGTTCTTC

d_call: .
clone_size: .
cdr3_length: 14
v_call: TRBV4-1
j_call: TRBJ2-1
cdr3_aa: CASSQESEENEQFF
cdr3_nt: TGCGCCAGCAGCCAAGAAAGCGAAGAAAATGAGCAGTTCTTC

d_call: .
clone_size: once
cdr3_length: 13
v_call: TRBV9
j_call: TRBJ2-1
cdr3_aa: CASSDTWQGEQFF
cdr3_nt: TGTGCCAGCAGCGACACTTGGCAGGGCGAGCAGTTCTTC

d_call: .
clone_size: .
cdr3_length: 15
v_call: TRBV6-1
j_call: TRBJ2-7
cdr3_aa: CASSERTGNPYEQYF
cdr3_nt: TGTGCCAGCAGTGAAAGGACGGGGAACCCCTACGAGCAGTACTTC

d_call: TRBD2
clone_size: .
cdr3_length: 15
v_call: TRBV9
j_call: TRBJ2-1
cdr3_aa: CASSGSGNSLHEQFF
cdr3_nt: TGTGCCAGCAGCGGTAGCGGGAACTCTCTACATGAGCAGTTCTTC

d_call: .
clone_size: .
cdr3_length: 13
v_call: TRBV27
j_call: TRBJ2-7
cdr3_aa: CASSLSHRQEQYF
cdr3_nt: TGTGCCAGCAGTTTATCCCACCGTCAGGAGCAGTACTTC

d_call: .
clone_size: .
cdr3_length: 15
v_call: TRBV19
j_call: TRBJ1-4
cdr3_aa: CASSIKGDLYEKLFF
cdr3_nt: TGTGCCAGTAGTATAAAAGGGGATCTGTATGAAAAACTGTTTTTT

d_call: .
clone_size: .
cdr3_length: 17
v_call: TRBV4-1
j_call: TRBJ2-3
cdr3_aa: CASSQEPGSSSTDTQYF
cdr3_nt: TGCGCCAGCAGCCAAGAACCAGGTTCATCTAGCACAGATACGCAGTATTTT

d_call: .
clone_size: once
cdr3_length: 15
v_call: TRBV18
j_call: TRBJ1-1
cdr3_aa: CASSPGTGRNTEAFF
cdr3_nt: TGTGCCAGCTCACCAGGGACTGGGCGGAACACTGAAGCTTTCTTT

d_call: TRBD1
clone_size: .
cdr3_length: 13
v_call: TRBV30
j_call: TRBJ2-7
cdr3_aa: CAWTGTGGYEQYF
cdr3_nt: TGTGCCTGGACCGGGACAGGGGGGTACGAGCAGTACTTC

d_call: TRBD1
clone_size: .
cdr3_length: 15
v_call: TRBV6-5
j_call: TRBJ2-2
cdr3_aa: CASSYTGENTGELFF
cdr3_nt: TGTGCCAGCAGTTACACAGGGGAGAACACCGGGGAGCTGTTTTTT

d_call: TRBD1
clone_size: once
cdr3_length: 13
v_call: TRBV19
j_call: TRBJ2-5
cdr3_aa: CASSRGQGETQYF
cdr3_nt: TGTGCCAGTAGTAGAGGACAGGGAGAGACCCAGTACTTC